Described below is a single T cell receptor (beta chain) sequence and its context. This specimen belongs to a study of cytomegalovirus exposure and HLA in healthy donors. The donors were members of the validation cohort comprising some 120 subjects, separate from the roughly 650-subject first cohort. Libraries were prepared by immunoSEQ multiplex PCR; TCRdb keeps only in-frame clonotypes and omits some of them. The sample lists about 280,000 clones, roughly 90% occurring once. V trimming: 3 bases; J trimming: 2 bases; junction bases outside the gene matches: 16. The CDR3 consists of 18 residues. The V gene's germline CDR1 is SGHDT and CDR2 YYEEEE.

The receptor was isolated from a woman aged 18-29 years in good health and CMV-seronegative. Sequenced material: PBMCs. The gene calls are TRBV5-6 and TRBJ1-2, with 7 bases identical to TRBD1. This CDR3 is CASSYLRTGTRENYGYTF. In nucleotides, the CDR3 is TGTGCCAGCAGCTATTTGCGGACAGGCACAAGAGAGAACTATGGCTACACCTTC.